Sequencing of this TCR beta chain was carried out in a study of control samples from healthy donors and cancer patients. TCRdb's table, derived via immunoSEQ multiplex PCR, lists solely in-frame clones and lacks some. The sample records fewer than 200,000 clones, around 91% being singletons. This CDR3 comprises 15 residues. With V trimmed by 2 bases and J by 4 bases, 5 bases remained unmatched. CDR1 MGHDK and CDR2 SYGVNS come from the germline V gene. The TCR originated in a woman aged 45 to 65 in good health. The chain carries TRBV25-1 and TRBJ2-1, with 7 nucleotides matching TRBD2. Input material: blood. The CDR3 loop reads CASSENGGGYNEQFF. As DNA, the CDR3 is TGTGCCAGCAGTGAAAATGGCGGGGGTTACAATGAGCAGTTCTTC.